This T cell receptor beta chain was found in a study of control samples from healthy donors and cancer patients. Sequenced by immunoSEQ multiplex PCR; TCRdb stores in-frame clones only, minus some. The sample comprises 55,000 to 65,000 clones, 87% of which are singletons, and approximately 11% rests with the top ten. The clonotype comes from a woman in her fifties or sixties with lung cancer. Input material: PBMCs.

This CDR3 is CSARDTPSEYF. The CDR3 DNA is TGCAGTGCGAGGGACACTCCTTCAGAGTACTTC. The V gene is TRBV20-1, the J gene TRBJ2-7; D is perhaps TRBD1 (6 bases). V lost 6 bases and J 11 bases, leaving 17 bases between the germline ends. The V gene's germline CDR1 is DFQATT and CDR2 SNEGSKA (reference sequence). The CDR3 sequence is 11 residues long.